Presented here are 31 T cell receptor beta chains from one specimen sequenced in a study of T cells in Graves' hyperthyroidism and ophthalmopathy. There were TCR beta CDR3 regions amplified from RNA transcripts. HTBI primers were used for first-round RT-PCR of the TCR CDR3. TCRdb reprocessed the multiplex PCR reads with MiXCR, giving one entry per CDR3 protein. Counted here are about 420,000 distinct CDR3 sequences, roughly 15% occurring once; the ten biggest clones make up about 5%. Sequences were obtained from blood. Receptors originate from a woman under 30 with Graves' hyperthyroidism.

Comment on this clonotype: A much larger clone lies a single base off, so this may be a read error. This sequence joins TRBV9 and TRBJ2-1, with D perhaps TRBD2 (5 bases). This CDR3 has 16 amino acids. Germline-derived CDR1 and CDR2 are SGDLS and YYNGEE. DNA of the CDR3: TGTGCCAGCGGCGTAGGGTCAGGAGCAGCGGTCAATGAGCAGTTCTTC. It specifies CASGVGSGAAVNEQFF.

This clonotype came up a few times. The V call is TRBV28, the J call TRBJ1-1; D might be TRBD1 (6 bases). CDR3 size: 15 residues. V was trimmed by 6 bases and J by 1 base, leaving 15 bases between them. Germline assignment: CDR1 MDHEN and CDR2 SYDVKM. The CDR3 region has the DNA TGTGCCAGCAGCCTTCCGGGACACCGGAACACTGAAGCTTTCTTT. As protein: CASSLPGHRNTEAFF.

The table lists this clonotype with many counts. V gene TRBV28 combines with J gene TRBJ2-5; D uncertain. CDR3 length: 13 amino acids. Trimming took 8 bases from V and 3 from J, leaving 13 bases between them. Looked up from germline, CDR1 is MDHEN and CDR2 is SYDVKM. The CDR3 DNA reads as TGTGCCAGCGCAAAGGCCACGGAAGAGACCCAGTACTTC. Its protein is CASAKATEETQYF.

This clonotype was observed a few times. CDR3 sequence reads: CASSRGQGLSTDTQYF. The CDR3, as DNA: TGTGCCAGCTCACGAGGACAGGGTCTCAGCACAGATACGCAGTATTTT. The V and J genes are TRBV18 and TRBJ2-3, with 8 bases fitting TRBD1. The CDR3 runs 16 residues. Trimming removed 4 bases from V and 0 bases from J; junction bases left unmatched: 6. Germline loops: CDR1 KGHSH, CDR2 LQKENI.

The table lists this clonotype with a few counts. The CDR3 nucleotides are TGTGCCAGCAGCGTCGGGACACACCTCCAAGAGACCCAGTACTTC. Its translation: CASSVGTHLQETQYF. This chain joins TRBV9 and TRBJ2-5; tentative D call: TRBD1 (6 bases). In germline, CDR1 is SGDLS, CDR2 YYNGEE. There are 15 residues in the CDR3. Deletions cut 2 bases from V and 1 base from J, with 12 bases between.

The sample holds many counts of this clonotype. The chain couples TRBV5-1 to TRBJ2-1; TRBD2 matches 7 bases. The V segment lost 0 bases and the J segment 8 bases; nucleotides outside the gene matches: 17. CDR3 length: 18 amino acids. Germline V CDR1 and CDR2: SGHRS, YFSETQ. The CDR3 nucleotides are TGCGCCAGCAGCTTGGGCGCAGGGAGGGCTTTATGGAAGGATGAGCAGTTCTTC. Its protein is CASSLGAGRALWKDEQFF.

This clonotype has a count of ten or more. The chain recombines TRBV5-1 with TRBJ1-5; D is undetermined. CDR3 length: 13 residues. CDR1 SGHRS and CDR2 YFSETQ come from the germline V gene. Trimming stripped 2 bases from V and 6 bases from J, with 9 bases between. CDR3 in amino acids: CASSFDIGQPQHF. CDR3 coding DNA: TGCGCCAGCAGCTTCGACATTGGTCAGCCCCAGCATTTT.

This chain uses TRBV19 with TRBJ1-2; 8 bases line up with TRBD1. J gave up 8 bases and V 3 bases, and 2 bases lay outside the gene matches. The CDR3 extends over 12 amino acids. CDR1 is LNHDA and CDR2 is SQIVND in the germline V gene (reference sequence). This CDR3 is CASSMTGEGYTF. The CDR3, as DNA: TGTGCCAGTAGTATGACAGGGGAAGGCTACACCTTC.

This clonotype was detected many times. This chain uses TRBV20-1 with TRBJ2-1; D uncertain. The CDR3 is made up of 10 amino acids. Between the trimmed V and J ends, which lost 2 bases and 9 bases, there was a span of 5 bases. Germline CDR1 is DFQATT and CDR2 is SNEGSKA (reference sequence). CDR3 in DNA: TGCAGTGCTAGAAGTCCTGAGCAGTTCTTC. It is translated as CSARSPEQFF.

This clonotype has a count of ten or more. The CDR3 DNA sequence: TGCAGTGCTAGTCCAGGGGTAGGGGAGCAGTTCTTC. It specifies CSASPGVGEQFF. The rearrangement joins TRBV20-1 to TRBJ2-1, with D possibly being TRBD1 (6 bases). The length of the CDR3 is 12 residues. V was shortened by 3 bases and J by 10 bases, with 13 bases between the two germline ends. Looked up from germline, CDR1 is DFQATT and CDR2 is SNEGSKA (reference sequence).

In this sample, this clonotype turned up many times. This rearrangement joins TRBV9 to TRBJ1-1, with TRBD1 matching over 7 bases. CDR3 size: 14 residues. The germline gives CDR1 SGDLS, CDR2 YYNGEE. J gave up 3 bases and V 3 bases, and 5 bases lay outside the gene matches. CDR3 residues: CASSAGQADTEAFF. The CDR3 region has the DNA TGTGCCAGCAGCGCCGGACAGGCGGACACTGAAGCTTTCTTT.

This clonotype was observed at least ten times. V and J are TRBV28 and TRBJ1-1, with D maybe TRBD1 (5 bases). The length of the CDR3 is 15 residues. V was cut by 5 bases and J by 1 base, with 14 bases left in between. The germline gives CDR1 MDHEN, CDR2 SYDVKM. CDR3: CASSPLGRWNTEAFF. CDR3 DNA: TGTGCCAGCAGTCCTCTGGGGCGGTGGAACACTGAAGCTTTCTTT.

This clonotype was detected many times. The chain is built from TRBV28 and TRBJ2-7; D is undetermined. The CDR3 contains 13 residues. V was cut by 3 bases and J by 4 bases, with 10 bases left in between. Germline loops: CDR1 MDHEN, CDR2 SYDVKM. The CDR3 nucleotides read TGTGCCAGCAGTTTCACATCTAGGTACGAGCAGTACTTC. It specifies CASSFTSRYEQYF.

This clonotype has at least ten counts. The rearrangement links TRBV28 to TRBJ2-5, with D possibly matching TRBD2 (6 bases). Trimming took off 6 bases at V and 5 bases at J, with 16 bases between the two ends. Germline loops: CDR1 MDHEN, CDR2 SYDVKM. The CDR3 is 14 amino acids. The CDR3 bases are TGTGCCAGCAGAACATCCGGGGGTGGCGAGACCCAGTACTTC. Amino acid sequence: CASRTSGGGETQYF.

This clonotype has at least ten counts. This chain connects TRBV7-2 to TRBJ1-2; 9 bases agree with TRBD1. This CDR3 has 15 residues. The trim removed 0 bases at V and 8 bases at J, leaving 7 bases unmatched. From germline, CDR1 is SGHTA and CDR2 FQGNSA. In DNA form, the CDR3 reads TGTGCCAGCAGCTTAGCCCCGGGACAGGGAATCGGCTACACCTTC. Protein product: CASSLAPGQGIGYTF.

This clonotype was seen repeatedly, ten times or more. V usage is TRBV3-1 and J usage is TRBJ1-1, with a possible D match to TRBD1 (6 bases). The V end was cut by 3 bases, the J end by 4 bases, with 12 bases between. This CDR3 is built from 14 residues. CDR1 LGHDT and CDR2 YNNKEL come from the germline V gene (reference sequence). This chain's CDR3 is CASSQRMTGTEAFF. The CDR3 DNA is TGTGCCAGCAGCCAGAGAATGACAGGCACTGAAGCTTTCTTT. Looking up the rest from reference TRBV3-1 and TRBJ1-1 gives the full variable domain: DTAVSQTPKYLVTQMGNDKSIKCEQNLGHDTMYWYKQDSKKFLKIMFSYNNKELIINETVPNRFSPKSPDKAHLNLHINSLELGDSAVYFCASSQRMTGTEAFFGQGTRLTVV.

This clonotype was detected many times. The chain has TRBV7-8 and TRBJ2-1; 9 nucleotides agree with TRBD2. The CDR3 loop spans 18 amino acids. Per germline, CDR1 SGHVS and CDR2 FQNEAQ. With V trimmed by 0 bases and J by 2 bases, 8 bases remained unmatched. CDR3 sequence (DNA): TGTGCCAGCAGCTTAGCGAGTAGCGGGAGACACCCCTACAATGAGCAGTTCTTC. Protein product: CASSLASSGRHPYNEQFF.

This clonotype has just a few counts. J is TRBJ1-3 and V is TRBV7-9; D not resolved. Per the germline V gene, CDR1 is SEHNR and CDR2 is FQNEAQ (reference sequence). Trimming removed 8 bases from V and 0 bases from J, with 8 bases in between. There are 13 residues in the CDR3. CDR3 amino acids: CASGHFSGNTIYF. The CDR3 coding sequence is TGTGCCAGCGGGCATTTCTCTGGAAACACCATATATTTT.

This clonotype was observed many times. The J gene is TRBJ1-1, the V gene TRBV6-1; 7 bases are a match to TRBD1. J was trimmed by 1 base and V by 4 bases; bases with no gene match: 3. Looked up from germline, CDR1 is MNHNS and CDR2 is SASEGT. This CDR3 contains 14 residues. The CDR3 sequence is CASSAGTENTEAFF. The CDR3 bases are TGTGCCAGCAGTGCGGGGACAGAGAACACTGAAGCTTTCTTT.

This clonotype was detected ten times or more. The CDR3 here is CASSLKGLETQYF. The CDR3 coding sequence is TGTGCCAGCAGTTTAAAAGGGTTGGAGACCCAGTACTTC. The chain links TRBV12-3 or TRBV12-4 to TRBJ2-5, with no clear D. Trimming left V 2 bases short and J 5 bases short, with 9 bases between. This CDR3 has 13 residues.

This clonotype was detected a few times. This chain joins TRBV4-2 and TRBJ2-3, with D tentatively TRBD2 (6 bases). Trimming left V 1 base short and J 3 bases short, with 14 bases between. Per the germline V gene, CDR1 is LGHNA and CDR2 is YNFKEQ. This CDR3 spans 16 amino acids. The CDR3 sequence: CASSQGTGVWTDTQYF. CDR3 sequence (DNA): TGTGCCAGCAGCCAAGGGACGGGAGTATGGACAGATACGCAGTATTTT.

The rearrangement links TRBV20-1 to TRBJ2-7, with D perhaps matching TRBD2 (6 bases). This CDR3 is 16 amino acids long. V was pared by 0 bases and J by 2 bases, with 17 bases between. In germline, CDR1 is DFQATT, CDR2 SNEGSKA (reference sequence). In DNA, the CDR3 is TGCAGTGCTAGAGAGGAGGGCCTTTTCCATGCCTACGAGCAGTACTTC. Amino acid sequence: CSAREEGLFHAYEQYF.

This clonotype appeared a few times. A much larger clone differs from this one at a single base, so this may be a read error. This chain uses TRBV27 with TRBJ1-1, with no clear D. The CDR3 extends over 14 amino acids. Germline values: CDR1 MNHEY, CDR2 SMNVEV (reference sequence). V lost 6 bases, J lost 4 bases, and 15 bases lay in between. CDR3 DNA sequence: TGTGCCAGCAGGACCAGGAGCAAGACCACTGAAGCTTTCTTT. This translates into CASRTRSKTTEAFF.

There are many counts of this clonotype. The CDR3 region has the DNA TGTGCCAGCAGCCAAGATCTCGCGGGACCGCTTAGGGGGGAGACCCAGTACTTC. It specifies CASSQDLAGPLRGETQYF. The chain combines TRBV3-1 with TRBJ2-5; D is possibly TRBD1 or TRBD2 (6 bases each). The CDR3 runs 18 residues. V was cut by 0 bases and J by 5 bases, with 22 bases left in between. Germline assignment: CDR1 LGHDT and CDR2 YNNKEL (reference sequence).

This clonotype was seen many times. This rearrangement joins TRBV2 to TRBJ1-5; D is undetermined. The CDR3 is 15 residues long. V lost 7 bases, J lost 0 bases, and 13 bases lay in between. In germline, CDR1 is SNHLY, CDR2 FYNNEI. This CDR3 is CASTMGAYSNQPQHF. The CDR3 DNA sequence: TGTGCCAGCACAATGGGTGCCTATAGCAATCAGCCCCAGCATTTT.

At least ten counts were recorded for this clonotype. The V and J genes are TRBV6-2 or TRBV6-3 and TRBJ2-1; 9 nucleotides align to TRBD2. The CDR3 length is 14 residues. With V trimmed by 6 bases and J by 6 bases, 6 bases remained unmatched. Germline-derived CDR1 and CDR2 are MNHEY and SVGEGT. CDR3 in DNA: TGTGCCAGCAGACGCGTAGCGGGGGTCAATGAGCAGTTCTTC. Protein product: CASRRVAGVNEQFF.

Remarks on this clonotype: It may be a read error: a sequence one base away is much more abundant. V usage is TRBV20-1 and J usage is TRBJ2-1; 7 nucleotides line up with TRBD2. The CDR3 covers 13 residues. Germline trimming cut 5 bases from V and 10 bases from J; bases unmatched to any gene: 11. CDR1 is DFQATT, CDR2 SNEGSKA, per germline (reference sequence). CDR3 sequence (DNA): TGCAGTGCTGGACGGGGGGTCCCCTACGAGCAGTTCTTC. Its protein product is CSAGRGVPYEQFF.

The chain carries TRBV7-3 and TRBJ2-5; D unresolved. The CDR3 contains 17 residues. V shed 1 base and J shed 1 base, with 16 bases lying between them. The V gene's germline CDR1 is SGHTA and CDR2 FQGTGA. CDR3 region: CASSLNSAGSGQETQYF. The CDR3 nucleotides read TGTGCCAGCAGCTTAAATTCCGCCGGGTCAGGCCAAGAGACCCAGTACTTC.

This clonotype has just one count. The chain combines TRBV29-1 with TRBJ1-1; a possible D gene is TRBD1 (5 bases). From germline, CDR1 is SQVTM and CDR2 ANQGSEA. V lost 7 bases and J 3 bases, leaving 12 bases between the germline ends. The CDR3 is 12 residues long. The CDR3 is CSASGQYTEAFF. The DNA for the CDR3 is TGCAGCGCCTCGGGGCAGTACACTGAAGCTTTCTTT.

This clonotype was detected ten times or more. The J gene is TRBJ2-7, the V gene TRBV6-1, with TRBD1 matching over 7 bases. V lost 7 bases, J lost 0 bases, and 9 bases stayed unmatched. CDR3 size: 15 residues. Germline CDR1 reads MNHNS; CDR2 reads SASEGT. The CDR3 region has the DNA TGTGCCAGCAATTTCGGCAGGGGGACCTCCTACGAGCAGTACTTC. This codes for CASNFGRGTSYEQYF.

This clonotype was recorded many times. The V gene is TRBV20-1, the J gene TRBJ2-1; 9 positions agree with TRBD2. This CDR3 is built from 14 residues. V was clipped by 6 bases and J by 5 bases; unmatched bases: 8. Germline-derived CDR1 and CDR2 are DFQATT and SNEGSKA (reference sequence). Written as DNA, the CDR3 is TGCAGTGCCTCCGGGACTAGCTTCCACAATGAGCAGTTCTTC. This gives the protein CSASGTSFHNEQFF.